This T cell receptor (beta chain) was identified during a study of blood T cell repertoires in COVID-19 (dated by TCRdb to about 2020). Regarding the study in general: The collaborator samples originated in the United States, Italy and Spain and spanned the acute and convalescent phases of COVID-19. The repertoires were made available in a free public database intended to serve as a resource for research on the immune response to SARS-CoV-2. A de-identified subject ID, COVID-19 status, age in years and sex were almost always included in the sample metadata. The samples were drawn from the first 160 participants of the ongoing ImmuneRACE study and from under 1,500 subjects provided by 6 global collaborators. Deeply sampled blood TCRbeta repertoires from subjects exposed to, actively infected with, or recovered from COVID-19 were included in the dataset. The material from the prospective study consisted of cDNA or gDNA derived from T cells, B-cell-depleted T cells, or PBMCs. Where available, HLA class I and class II types were taken from metadata supplied by the sample provider and were not determined by assay-based typing.

Results and caveats for the whole study, not just this receptor: The amount of clinical and demographic metadata varied by source and participant and was provided uncurated.

Each collaborating institution followed its own protocols to collect whole blood in K2EDTA tubes. Collaborator samples were shipped for TCRbeta analysis as frozen whole blood, isolated PBMCs, or DNA extracted from either sample type. TCRbeta CDR3 regions were amplified from genomic DNA using the immunoSEQ Assay, a bias-controlled multiplex PCR. The authors' analysis ran thus. Nucleated cell counts per sample were estimated from amplification of reference gene primers within the assay. To quantify the absolute abundance of each unique TCRbeta CDR3 rearrangement, sequence reads were collapsed and filtered. Productive Simpson clonality was computed per sample as the square root of Simpson's diversity index over productive rearrangements. Here the immuneACCESS table is served through TCRdb, limited to in-frame sequences with V and J called. Missing clones are a known gap in these copies; in checked studies unresolved V genes cover under half, and the rest lacks a known reason. The V and J calls and clone size are taken from that table; D and trimming were inferred from the DNA. Recorded for this sample are approximately 270,000 clones; around 86% of them occurred a single time. The top ten clonotypes cover roughly 2.3% of the sample.

Only one count was recorded for this clone. Its antigen has not been determined. No base quality information exists; no much larger clone differs at one position. The source material was peripheral blood. This sequence originates from a man aged 45-65 years with acute or convalescent COVID-19.

The CDR3 here reads CASSSRRIATYNEQFF. The nucleotide sequence is given as TGTGCCAGCAGCTCCCGGCGGATAGCGACCTACAATGAGCAGTTCTTC. The chain links TRBV11-2 with TRBJ2-1; the best D guess is TRBD2, with 5 bases matching. The CDR3 runs 16 amino acids, cysteine and phenylalanine included. Left in the record is the CDR3 DNA by itself, 48 bases read in frame from the first base. Reading the germline V gene gives CDR1 SGHAT and CDR2 FQNNGV. The trim is 4 bases for V and 2 bases for J, with a gap of 15 bases between the germline ends. The CDR3 plus the reference TRBV11-2 and TRBJ2-1 genes for the other parts give the full variable domain: EAGVAQSPRYKIIEKRQSVAFWCNPISGHATLYWYQQILGQGPKLLIQFQNNGVVDDSQLPKDRFSAERLKGVDSTLKIQPAKLEDSAVYLCASSSRRIATYNEQFFGPGTRLTVL.